These 23 T cell receptor beta chains came from one sample sequenced in a study of lymphopenia after photon versus proton radiotherapy (dated by TCRdb to about 2019). Library generation was performed with the immunoSEQ multiplex PCR assay. TCRdb stores this immuneACCESS table with in-frame sequences only. Part of the clones is absent; in the studies checked, under half of the shortfall reflects unresolved V genes, and no reason is known for the rest. Within this sample are more than 70,000 clones, with 80% to 90% of them counted one time only. In total, the top ten clones hold roughly 1.4% of the sample. The sequenced sample was peripheral blood, obtained from a patient treated with proton-based radiotherapy. These receptors were taken from a man between 60 and 75 years old with pancreatic cancer.

The gene calls are TRBV5-1 and TRBJ2-7; unclear D gene. Germline V gene sequence: CDR1 SGHRS, CDR2 YFSETQ. Trimming pared 5 bases from V and 6 bases from J, leaving 18 bases between. The CDR3 has 14 residues. Here the CDR3 DNA reads TGCGCCAGCAGACCGCAGCCCGGCACGGTCGAGCAGTACTTC. This sequence encodes CASRPQPGTVEQYF.

The rearrangement uses TRBV5-6 and TRBJ2-1; 8 positions agree with TRBD2. The ends lost 7 bases at V and 5 bases at J; junction bases unmatched: 8. Germline V lookup: CDR1 SGHDT, CDR2 YYEEEE. The CDR3 has 14 amino acids. CDR3 nucleotides: TGTGCCAGCTACGGGAGGGGGGACCACAATGAGCAGTTCTTC. It translates to CASYGRGDHNEQFF.

The rearrangement links TRBV30 to TRBJ2-7, with D tentatively TRBD1 (7 bases). This CDR3 is 16 amino acids long. Per germline, CDR1 GTSNPN and CDR2 SVGIG (reference sequence). V was shortened by 3 bases and J by 1 base, with 19 bases between the two germline ends. The CDR3 nucleotides are TGTGCCTGGAGGGGGGGACCGGGACAGACTTCCTACGAGCAGTACTTC. Translated: CAWRGGPGQTSYEQYF.

The chain employs TRBV7-6 and TRBJ2-7, with 13 nucleotides matching TRBD2. The junction had 6 bases not matched to a gene; V was cut back by 5 bases and J by 5 bases. CDR1 SGHVS and CDR2 FNYEAQ come from the germline V gene. This CDR3 comprises 15 residues. The CDR3 sequence: CASSPSTSGGNEQYF. CDR3 in DNA: TGTGCCAGCAGCCCGTCGACTAGCGGGGGGAACGAGCAGTACTTC.

This clone appeared once. The chain links TRBV7-8 to TRBJ1-3, with D unresolved. CDR1 SGHVS and CDR2 FQNEAQ come from the germline V gene. The V end lost 1 base, the J end lost 0 bases, and 7 bases lay between the germline ends. The CDR3 totals 15 residues. CDR3 sequence reads: CASSLGPSSGNTIYF. The CDR3 DNA sequence: TGTGCCAGCAGCTTAGGGCCGAGCTCTGGAAACACCATATATTTT.

The V and J genes are TRBV5-6 and TRBJ2-6; no clear D. The CDR3 is 12 amino acids. Germline values: CDR1 SGHDT, CDR2 YYEEEE. With 4 bases removed from V and 5 bases from J, the gap between germline ends came to 4 bases. DNA for the CDR3: TGTGCCAGCAGCCCCCGGGCCAACGTCCTGACTTTC. The encoded protein is CASSPRANVLTF.

The V call is TRBV7-3, the J call TRBJ1-6, with 9 bases aligning to TRBD1. Trimming at V came to 6 bases and at J to 10 bases, leaving 10 bases not matched to a gene. From germline, CDR1 is SGHTA and CDR2 FQGTGA. The CDR3 runs 15 residues. CDR3 residues: CASSPEGTGRSPLHF. The CDR3 region has the DNA TGTGCCAGCAGTCCCGAAGGGACAGGGAGGTCACCCCTCCACTTT.

This CDR3 reads CASSMLGGRVYEQYF. CDR3 DNA sequence: TGTGCCAGCAGCATGTTGGGGGGCAGGGTGTACGAGCAGTACTTC. The chain links TRBV7-2 to TRBJ2-7, with D possibly being TRBD1 or TRBD2 (6 bases each). The germline V gene encodes CDR1 SGHTA and CDR2 FQGNSA. V was cut by 5 bases and J by 4 bases, with 18 bases left in between. The CDR3 has 15 residues.

The J gene is TRBJ2-3, the V gene TRBV29-1; TRBD2 agrees at 12 bases. The CDR3 covers 18 residues. The J segment lost 7 bases and the V segment lost 0 bases, leaving 14 bases of the junction unmatched. CDR1 SQVTM and CDR2 ANQGSEA come from the germline V gene. CDR3 residues: CSVEEVGLAGSGRYTQYF. The CDR3 nucleotides read TGCAGCGTTGAAGAAGTAGGACTAGCGGGATCTGGGAGGTATACGCAGTATTTT.

The chain couples TRBV7-2 to TRBJ1-2; D is ambiguous. V was shortened by 1 base and J by 5 bases, with 14 bases between the two germline ends. This CDR3 has 15 amino acids. The germline gives CDR1 SGHTA, CDR2 FQGNSA. CDR3 residues: CASSLGTVGAYGYTF. DNA of the CDR3: TGTGCCAGCAGCTTAGGGACGGTAGGAGCATATGGCTACACCTTC.

The chain has TRBV2 and TRBJ2-5; D might be TRBD1 (6 bases). Germline values: CDR1 SNHLY, CDR2 FYNNEI. Trimming pared 4 bases from V and 5 bases from J, leaving 14 bases between. CDR3 length equals 14 residues. The CDR3 DNA sequence: TGTGCCAGCAGTGGGGTACAGGGTCCCGAGACCCAGTACTTC. Amino acids: CASSGVQGPETQYF.

The chain links TRBV5-1 to TRBJ1-1; weak D call: TRBD1 (6 bases). V lost 4 bases and J 3 bases, leaving 13 bases between the germline ends. The CDR3 runs 14 residues. Germline V lookup: CDR1 SGHRS, CDR2 YFSETQ. The CDR3 protein is CASSLGQSHTEAFF. The CDR3, as DNA: TGCGCCAGCAGCCTTGGACAGTCTCACACTGAAGCTTTCTTT.

V gene TRBV29-1 combines with J gene TRBJ1-1; weak D call: TRBD1 (5 bases). Trimming took 7 bases from V and 0 from J, leaving 12 bases between them. Germline CDR1 reads SQVTM; CDR2 reads ANQGSEA. The length of the CDR3 is 13 residues. Here the CDR3 reads CSGTGNMNTEAFF. CDR3 coding DNA: TGCAGCGGTACAGGAAACATGAACACTGAAGCTTTCTTT.

The chain uses TRBV28 and TRBJ2-2, with 13 bases identical to TRBD2. The CDR3 is 18 amino acids. Trimming removed 1 base from V and 4 bases from J; junction bases left unmatched: 6. Per the germline V gene, CDR1 is MDHEN and CDR2 is SYDVKM. DNA for the CDR3: TGTGCCAGCAGTTTATACCCCACTAGCGGGAGGGCCACCGGGGAGCTGTTTTTT. Its translation is CASSLYPTSGRATGELFF.

This clone was detected only once. The chain employs TRBV19 and TRBJ2-5; D unclear. Trimming shortened V by 3 bases and J by 4 bases, and 15 bases separated the two germline ends. CDR3 length: 15 residues. From germline, CDR1 is LNHDA and CDR2 SQIVND (reference sequence). The CDR3: CASSISGFRLETQYF. The CDR3 DNA sequence: TGTGCCAGTAGTATCTCCGGGTTCAGGTTAGAGACCCAGTACTTC.

In its sample, this clone was seen a few times. This chain uses TRBV5-4 with TRBJ1-5; 10 positions agree with TRBD1. V shed 4 bases, J shed 3 bases, and the junction held 16 bases outside the gene matches. The CDR3 contains 19 residues. Germline assignment: CDR1 SGHNT and CDR2 YYREEE (reference sequence). CDR3 in amino acids: CASSPLGGTGELLNQPQHF. The CDR3 nucleotides read TGTGCCAGCAGCCCCTTGGGCGGGACAGGGGAACTTCTCAATCAGCCCCAGCATTTT. Full variable domain (rest looked up from reference TRBV5-4 and TRBJ1-5): ETGVTQSPTHLIKTRGQQVTLRCSSQSGHNTVSWYQQALGQGPQFIFQYYREEENGRGNFPPRFSGLQFPNYSSELNVNALELDDSALYLCASSPLGGTGELLNQPQHFGDGTRLSIL.

This clone was detected only once. The chain employs TRBV6-5 and TRBJ2-7, with TRBD1 matching 7 bases. Germline CDR1 reads MNHEY; CDR2 reads SVGAGI. V gave up 0 bases and J gave up 6 bases; unmatched junction bases: 11. The CDR3 runs to 16 residues. In DNA form, the CDR3 reads TGTGCCAGCAGTTACTCAGGGGGCAGGGCGGTCGGCGAGCAGTACTTC. Its translation: CASSYSGGRAVGEQYF.

V gene TRBV7-6 combines with J gene TRBJ1-1; D is perhaps TRBD1 (6 bases). The V end was cut by 2 bases, the J end by 1 base, with 8 bases between. CDR1 is SGHVS and CDR2 is FNYEAQ in the germline V gene. The CDR3 extends over 14 amino acids. The CDR3 DNA is TGTGCCAGCAGCTTATCGACAGGGAACACTGAAGCTTTCTTT. Amino acids: CASSLSTGNTEAFF.

The V call is TRBV18, the J call TRBJ1-1, with D possibly TRBD1 on 5 matching bases. This CDR3 comprises 15 residues. Trimming pared 0 bases from V and 3 bases from J, leaving 11 bases between. Germline assignment: CDR1 KGHSH and CDR2 LQKENI. CDR3 DNA: TGTGCCAGCTCACCACCAGTGGGGCAGGACACTGAAGCTTTCTTT. Translating gives CASSPPVGQDTEAFF. Together with reference TRBV18 and TRBJ1-1, the CDR3 gives the full variable domain: NAGVMQNPRHLVRRRGQEARLRCSPMKGHSHVYWYRQLPEEGLKFMVYLQKENIIDESGMPKERFSAEFPKEGPSILRIQQVVRGDSAAYFCASSPPVGQDTEAFFGQGTRLTVV.

This chain joins TRBV30 and TRBJ1-2; no reliable D call. The V and J ends lost 3 bases and 2 bases respectively, with 16 bases between them. CDR3 length equals 15 residues. Germline V gene sequence: CDR1 GTSNPN, CDR2 SVGIG (reference sequence). The CDR3 loop is CAWSDFNPGNYGYTF. Here the CDR3 DNA reads TGTGCCTGGAGCGACTTTAACCCAGGAAACTATGGCTACACCTTC.

This clone was seen more than once but under ten times. This chain connects TRBV2 to TRBJ1-3, with D tentatively TRBD1 (5 bases). The CDR3 length is 14 residues. Germline loops: CDR1 SNHLY, CDR2 FYNNEI. The V end was cut by 2 bases, the J end by 0 bases, with 5 bases between. CDR3 in amino acids: CASSEQGSGNTIYF. The DNA for the CDR3 is TGTGCCAGCAGTGAACAGGGCTCTGGAAACACCATATATTTT.

The table lists this clone with a count of one. This chain joins TRBV27 and TRBJ1-4, with D possibly matching TRBD1 (5 bases). The CDR3 contains 15 residues. CDR1 MNHEY and CDR2 SMNVEV come from the germline V gene (reference sequence). V was pared by 4 bases and J by 8 bases, with 17 bases between. The CDR3 DNA sequence: TGTGCCAGCAGTTCCCCGGGACTCCGGAGGGAAAAACTGTTTTTT. Translation gives CASSSPGLRREKLFF.

The rearrangement links TRBV7-2 to TRBJ2-1; no definite D call. The CDR3 consists of 15 residues. Trimming took 1 base from V and 8 from J, leaving 15 bases between them. From germline, CDR1 is SGHTA and CDR2 FQGNSA. CDR3 loop: CASSLGSGTSYEQFF. The CDR3, as DNA: TGTGCCAGCAGCTTAGGGTCTGGCACGTCATATGAGCAGTTCTTC.